This record looks at one T cell receptor (beta chain) sequence and its context. The data originate from a study of CD8+CD57+ T cells in acquired aplastic anemia. At the level of the study: Roughly 3 ug was the average amount of DNA from sorted CD4+ and CD8+ cells. An average of about 9.8 million reads for CD4+ cells was obtained from healthy donors.

Using genomic DNA as the template, TCR beta VDJ and CDR3 profiling was carried out. TCRdb called the reads again in MiXCR, with one record for every CDR3 protein. This sample has 200,000 to 250,000 distinct CDR3 sequences, with around 32% found just once. Sequencing was performed on sorted CD4+, CD8+, or CD8+CD57+ T cells (not recorded which) from PBMCs. The sequence was obtained from a human donor in good health, serving as a control.

The CDR3 region is CASRGTGGPDTQYF. The CDR3 bases are TGTGCCAGTAGGGGGACCGGGGGGCCGGATACGCAGTATTTT. The genes are TRBV19 and TRBJ2-3, with D possibly matching TRBD2 (7 bases). Deletions cut 6 bases from V and 6 bases from J, with 16 bases between. The germline CDR1 and CDR2 sequences are LNHDA and SQIVND (reference sequence). The CDR3 length is 14 residues.